These T cell receptor beta chains were read from a single sample in a study of T-cell memory formation after mild COVID-19. TCRdb re-analysed the 5' RACE reads in MiXCR, keeping a single row per CDR3 protein. The data contain hundreds of thousands of distinct CDR3 sequences, 20% to 25% of them singletons. Sequenced sample: PBMCs or a T cell subset sorted from them (not recorded which). The receptor source for this set is an adult woman who had mild COVID-19 (a few samples of this study predate the infection). Cell type and time point are not known. Each CDR3 is given without its conserved first and last residue. Fields, in order: V gene, D gene, CDR3 protein. The D gene is left open where the match is weak.

TRBV11-2,NA,ASSPSAVRSKNIQY
TRBV20-1,TRBD2,SAPSGTTGELF
TRBV5-1,NA,ASSPTGAPGTEAF
TRBV7-9,NA,ASSLMGGGNTIY
TRBV11-2,TRBD2,ASSSRTSGIVNEQF
TRBV9,NA,ASSVAGNTYEQY
TRBV6-2/TRBV6-3,TRBD2,ASLISGSSSTDTQY
TRBV7-9,NA,ASAQGYNEQF
TRBV7-3,NA,ASSLTLRDTQY
TRBV9,NA,ASSGGGGAGEQY
TRBV20-1,NA,SARDLRVRNTEAF
TRBV15,NA,ATSRVRELGEQY
TRBV20-1,NA,RTRHTSSTDTQY
TRBV24-1,TRBD2,ATTAGGLFGELF
TRBV20-1,NA,SATGPTDTQY
TRBV7-6,TRBD2,ASSSSSGANNEQF
TRBV18,NA,ASSPDPGTYEQY
TRBV5-1,TRBD1,ASSPTGIDGNTIY
TRBV20-1,NA,SARPGTAQETQY
TRBV3-1,TRBD2,ASSQERLAGQETQY
TRBV6-5,TRBD2,ASSYASGREETQY
TRBV24-1,TRBD2,ATSGSGGSNEQF
TRBV7-2,NA,ASSSTHYNEQF
TRBV4-1,NA,ASSQEDRETAHNEQF
TRBV12-3/TRBV12-4,TRBD2,ASSSAGVQQF
TRBV9,NA,ASSVGAGFADTQY
TRBV5-1,TRBD2,ASSPVAGEETQY
TRBV12-3/TRBV12-4,NA,ASSLESDTEAF
TRBV12-3/TRBV12-4,TRBD1,AASGQGDGYT
TRBV10-3,NA,AISGGSRDLARTQY